One and the same sample provided the 13 T cell receptor beta chains below, sequenced in a study of cytomegalovirus exposure and HLA in healthy donors. Vbeta (60) and Jbeta (13) primers were used in the PCR. The repertoire was sequenced with immunoSEQ multiplex PCR; TCRdb's copy has only in-frame clones and lacks some. The sample lists 120,000 to 150,000 clones; around 75% were seen once. Material: PBMCs. These receptors all stem from a man aged 35-49 years in good health and CMV-seronegative.

The V and J genes are TRBV9 and TRBJ2-5, with 11 bases aligning to TRBD2. CDR3 length: 15 residues. V dropped 4 bases and J dropped 3; count of bases not matched to a gene: 5. The germline V gene has CDR1 SGDLS and CDR2 YYNGEE. CDR3 amino acids: CASSPGTSGKETQYF. The CDR3 nucleotides read TGTGCCAGCAGCCCCGGGACTAGCGGAAAAGAGACCCAGTACTTC.

The chain couples TRBV30 to TRBJ2-1, with 9 bases matching TRBD2. The CDR3 length is 16 residues. The V gene end was trimmed by 0 bases and the J gene end by 3 bases; junction bases not matched to a gene: 6. Germline CDR1 GTSNPN, CDR2 SVGIG (reference sequence). The CDR3 protein is CAWSVEVAGDYNEQFF. CDR3 nucleotide sequence: TGTGCCTGGAGTGTAGAGGTAGCGGGGGACTACAATGAGCAGTTCTTC.

The V and J genes are TRBV19 and TRBJ2-3, with 10 bases fitting TRBD1. Losses at the gene ends were 4 bases for V and 1 base for J; bases not matched to a gene: 2. CDR3 size: 15 residues. Germline CDR1 reads LNHDA; CDR2 reads SQIVND (reference sequence). This CDR3 reads CASSRGTGGTDTQYF. In DNA, the CDR3 is TGTGCCAGTAGTAGAGGGACAGGGGGCACAGATACGCAGTATTTT.

The table lists this clone with a few counts. The V gene is TRBV9, the J gene TRBJ2-3, with 12 bases identical to TRBD2. Germline-derived CDR1 and CDR2 are SGDLS and YYNGEE. V trimming: 3 bases; J trimming: 6 bases; junction bases outside the gene matches: 14. This CDR3 has 18 residues. The DNA of the CDR3 is TGTGCCAGCAGCGCAGCTCTTCTAGCGGGGGGGGATGGTGATACGCAGTATTTT. Amino acid sequence: CASSAALLAGGDGDTQYF.

This chain connects TRBV11-2 to TRBJ1-6; D unclear. The germline gives CDR1 SGHAT, CDR2 FQNNGV. The V end lost 4 bases, the J end lost 6 bases, and 13 bases lay between the germline ends. There are 15 residues in the CDR3. The CDR3 DNA sequence: TGTGCCAGCAGCTCCTTGATAGAAGTTAATTCACCCCTCCACTTT. This gives the protein CASSSLIEVNSPLHF.

The chain has TRBV9 and TRBJ1-1, with a tentative D call TRBD1 (6 bases). This CDR3 is built from 13 residues. The germline gives CDR1 SGDLS, CDR2 YYNGEE. The V end lost 3 bases, the J end lost 6 bases, and 12 bases lay between the germline ends. CDR3 amino acids: CASSAQGLAEAFF. The CDR3 bases are TGTGCCAGCAGCGCCCAGGGGTTGGCTGAAGCTTTCTTT. Complete variable domain (other parts from reference TRBV9 and TRBJ1-1): DSGVTQTPKHLITATGQRVTLRCSPRSGDLSVYWYQQSLDQGLQFLIQYYNGEERAKGNILERFSAQQFPDLHSELNLSSLELGDSALYFCASSAQGLAEAFFGQGTRLTVV.

The chain links TRBV4-1 to TRBJ2-3, with D possibly matching TRBD2 (6 bases). The V end lost 3 bases, the J end lost 0 bases, and 13 bases lay between the germline ends. This CDR3 region has 16 residues. Per the germline V gene, CDR1 is MGHRA and CDR2 is YSYEKL. CDR3 nucleotides: TGCGCCAGCAGCCACAGCGGGTACGAAAGCACAGATACGCAGTATTTT. Translation gives CASSHSGYESTDTQYF.

This clone has only a few counts. The V and J genes are TRBV6-5 and TRBJ1-2, with 8 bases matching TRBD1. Germline V gene data show CDR1 as MNHEY and CDR2 as SVGAGI. V was pared by 8 bases and J by 1 base, with 6 bases of the junction left unmatched. The CDR3 sequence is 14 residues long. The CDR3 DNA reads TGTGCCAGCGGACAGGGAAGCATTAACTATGGCTACACCTTC. Its translation: CASGQGSINYGYTF.

This clone was observed a few times. This chain joins TRBV4-3 and TRBJ2-7, with D perhaps matching TRBD1 (5 bases). The germline V and J ends were trimmed by 1 base and 0 bases, with 13 bases remaining between them. The length of the CDR3 is 16 residues. Looked up from germline, CDR1 is LGHNA and CDR2 is YSLEER. The CDR3: CASSQGWQGSSYEQYF. The CDR3 DNA sequence: TGCGCCAGCAGCCAAGGGTGGCAGGGCAGCTCCTACGAGCAGTACTTC.

The genes are TRBV19 and TRBJ1-1, with 7 bases aligning to TRBD1. Germline lookup yields CDR1 LNHDA and CDR2 SQIVND (reference sequence). This CDR3 is 16 amino acids long. The ends lost 6 bases at V and 2 bases at J; junction bases unmatched: 12. The CDR3 loop is CASRLGSGQVNTEAFF. As DNA, the CDR3 is TGTGCCAGTAGGTTGGGGAGTGGACAGGTCAACACTGAAGCTTTCTTT.

V is TRBV2 and J is TRBJ2-7; 7 bases align to TRBD1. Germline V gene sequence: CDR1 SNHLY, CDR2 FYNNEI. With 10 bases clipped from V and 0 bases from J, the junction kept 9 bases outside the gene matches. CDR3 size: 14 residues. The CDR3 here is CATRDRDSSYEQYF. The CDR3 DNA reads as TGTGCCACTAGGGACCGGGACAGCTCCTACGAGCAGTACTTC.

This rearrangement joins TRBV7-6 to TRBJ2-7; the match to TRBD2 covers 8 bases. V was clipped by 7 bases and J by 3 bases; unmatched bases: 5. Germline V gives CDR1 SGHVS, CDR2 FNYEAQ. The CDR3 sequence is 13 residues long. The CDR3 bases are TGTGCCAGCACCGCGGGGGGCAACTACGAGCAGTACTTC. Protein product: CASTAGGNYEQYF.

J is TRBJ1-1 and V is TRBV29-1; 7 nucleotides match TRBD1. The germline CDR1 and CDR2 sequences are SQVTM and ANQGSEA. The V gene end was trimmed by 6 bases and the J gene end by 4 bases; junction bases not matched to a gene: 5. The CDR3 loop spans 12 amino acids. In nucleotides, the CDR3 is TGCAGCGTGACAGGGCTGGGCACTGAAGCTTTCTTT. It translates to CSVTGLGTEAFF.